This T cell receptor beta chain was recorded in a study of graft-versus-host responses after intestinal transplantation. Study-wide background: Tacrolimus plus steroids were given to all recipients for about 3 years, preceded by anti-thymocyte globulin induction. Overall study results and limits: GvH clones occurred in recipient marrow; some first appeared in ileum or blood. The highest levels of circulating GvH clones went along with early declines in HvG clones after transplant.

Sequencing was performed with immunoSEQ multiplex PCR; in TCRdb, only in-frame clones are kept and a portion is missing. Seen here are fewer than 90,000 clones, about 94% observed once, and the top ten hold roughly 0.18%. Germline assignment: CDR1 SNHLY and CDR2 FYNNEI. With 2 bases removed from V and 1 base from J, the gap between germline ends came to 8 bases. This CDR3 has 14 residues. As to this clone: Its antigen is currently unknown.

The sequencing here drew on unstimulated CD4+ T cells sorted from spleen or lymph node cells, taken before transplant. The receptor was derived from a human donor who was the organ donor for an intestinal transplant. The chain combines TRBV2 with TRBJ1-1, with TRBD1 as a possible D gene (5 bases). CDR3 nucleotides: TGTGCCAGCAGTGAATTCGGGGGGAACACTGAAGCTTTCTTT. Its protein product is CASSEFGGNTEAFF. The whole variable domain, filled in from reference TRBV2 and TRBJ1-1, reads EPEVTQTPSHQVTQMGQEVILRCVPISNHLYFYWYRQILGQKVEFLVSFYNNEISEKSEIFDDQFSVERPDGSNFTLKIRSTKLEDSAMYFCASSEFGGNTEAFFGQGTRLTVV.